This entry lists 18 T cell receptor beta chains sequenced from one sample in a study of beta chain features in type 1 diabetes. General study findings and limits: People with Type 1 diabetes carried modestly yet significantly shorter TCRB CDR3s in all four CD4+ subsets.

No antigen has been assigned to these receptors. Sequencing targeted expressed TCRB transcripts, as all isolated RNA had been reverse transcribed. The method was immunoSEQ multiplex PCR; TCRdb's version includes in-frame clones alone and lacks a portion of them. The table shows over 650,000 clones, with over 11% occurring only once. Input material: naive CD4+ T cells from blood. The receptors come from a man between 18 and 29 years old with type 1 diabetes.

This clone turned up a few times. The rearrangement uses TRBV21-1 and TRBJ2-5; TRBD1, the D gene given by the table, was not confirmed from the DNA. TRBV21-1 is listed as a pseudogene. The CDR3 runs 19 residues. The CDR3 sequence: CASSKCFVERQGTQETQYF. CDR3 nucleotide sequence: TGTGCCAGCAGCAAATGTTTTGTCGAAAGGCAGGGGACACAAGAGACCCAGTACTTC.

This clone has more than one count but fewer than ten. The chain has TRBV30 and TRBJ2-3; TRBD2 matches at 7 bases. CDR1 and CDR2 from the germline V gene are GTSNPN and SVGIG (reference sequence). This CDR3 comprises 13 residues. CDR3 in DNA: TGTGCTTGCGGCGGGAGTTTCCCAGATACGCAGTATTTT. It yields the protein CACGGSFPDTQYF.

This clone was observed a handful of times. The same CDR3 is also encoded by other DNA sequences in this sample. The chain uses TRBV4-3 and TRBJ1-2; maybe TRBD1 (5 bases). Germline-derived CDR1 and CDR2 are LGHNA and YSLEER. The CDR3 totals 14 residues. The germline V and J ends were trimmed by 0 bases and 5 bases, with 10 bases remaining between them. CDR3 loop: CASSQDSGAYGYTF. The CDR3 nucleotides read TGCGCCAGCAGCCAAGATTCCGGGGCGTATGGCTACACCTTC.

This chain connects TRBV15 to TRBJ2-7; D might be TRBD1 (6 bases). CDR1 LNHNV and CDR2 YYDKDF come from the germline V gene (reference sequence). The CDR3 totals 12 residues. The V end was cut by 5 bases, the J end by 6 bases, with 11 bases between. This CDR3 is CATSYRGTEQYF. CDR3 coding DNA: TGTGCCACCAGCTATAGGGGGACCGAGCAGTACTTC.

This clone was recorded a few times. DNA for the CDR3: TGTGCCAGCAATAAAACTTTTCGCTATGGCTACACCTTC. Amino acids: CASNKTFRYGYTF. The chain employs TRBV28 and TRBJ1-2; no firm D call. Per the germline V gene, CDR1 is MDHEN and CDR2 is SYDVKM. The CDR3 is 13 residues long. The germline V and J ends were trimmed by 7 bases and 4 bases, with 13 bases remaining between them.

This clone came up a few times. The chain combines TRBV4-3 with TRBJ1-1, with D unclear. Germline V gene data show CDR1 as LGHNA and CDR2 as YSLEER. This CDR3 has 14 residues. Trimming stripped 1 base from V and 1 base from J, with 7 bases between. CDR3 in amino acids: CASSQGESNTEAFF. DNA for the CDR3: TGCGCCAGCAGCCAAGGCGAGTCGAACACTGAAGCTTTCTTT.

The rearrangement links TRBV7-9 to TRBJ2-3; TRBD1 aligns across 7 bases. CDR3 length: 14 amino acids. Per the germline V gene, CDR1 is SEHNR and CDR2 is FQNEAQ (reference sequence). V was clipped by 0 bases and J by 8 bases; unmatched bases: 5. Here the CDR3 DNA reads TGTGCCAGCAGCTTAGCAACAGGGGTGGCTACGCAGTATTTT. This gives the protein CASSLATGVATQYF.

This clone has more than one count but fewer than ten. This rearrangement joins TRBV23-1 to TRBJ1-5, with D possibly TRBD1 on 5 matching bases. TRBV23-1 is reported as an ORF; its role is uncertain. Trimming shortened V by 8 bases and J by 1 base, and 24 bases separated the two germline ends. This CDR3 contains 18 residues. CDR3 region: CASAHGEQVRQSNQPQHF. CDR3 bases: TGCGCCAGCGCCCACGGCGAACAGGTTCGTCAGAGCAATCAGCCCCAGCATTTT.

This clone was seen a few times. The rearrangement joins TRBV20-1 to TRBJ1-1; 8 bases agree with TRBD1. The CDR3 contains 11 residues. Germline CDR1 DFQATT, CDR2 SNEGSKA (reference sequence). J was trimmed by 11 bases and V by 5 bases; bases with no gene match: 7. The CDR3 sequence: CSAPQGAPAFF. CDR3 in DNA: TGCAGTGCTCCTCAGGGGGCGCCGGCTTTCTTT.

The chain couples TRBV5-6 to TRBJ2-7; possible D gene TRBD1, 5 bases. Between the trimmed V and J ends, which lost 0 bases and 0 bases, there was a span of 7 bases. The germline V gene encodes CDR1 SGHDT and CDR2 YYEEEE. The CDR3 has 14 amino acids. This CDR3 reads CASSLDRLSYEQYF. CDR3 in DNA: TGTGCCAGCAGCTTGGACAGGCTCTCCTACGAGCAGTACTTC.

Only a few counts were recorded for this clone. This chain links TRBV29-1 with TRBJ1-1; TRBD1 matches 7 bases. The germline V gene has CDR1 SQVTM and CDR2 ANQGSEA. This CDR3 has 13 residues. With V trimmed by 4 bases and J by 5 bases, 7 bases remained unmatched. In nucleotides, the CDR3 is TGCAGCGTTGCCACACAGGGGACGACTGAAGCTTTCTTT. Its protein is CSVATQGTTEAFF. Complete variable domain (other parts from reference TRBV29-1 and TRBJ1-1): SAVISQKPSRDICQRGTSLTIQCQVDSQVTMMFWYRQQPGQSLTLIATANQGSEATYESGFVIDKFPISRPNLTFSTLTVSNMSPEDSSIYLCSVATQGTTEAFFGQGTRLTVV.

The chain recombines TRBV5-4 with TRBJ2-5; D possibly uses TRBD1 or TRBD2 (5 bases each). V lost 4 bases and J lost 1, with 14 bases in between. The germline CDR1 and CDR2 sequences are SGHNT and YYREEE (reference sequence). The CDR3 contains 15 residues. DNA of the CDR3: TGTGCCAGCAGCCCTAACCGGGACGGCCAAGAGACCCAGTACTTC. Translated, it gives CASSPNRDGQETQYF. The full variable domain, its missing parts supplied by reference TRBV5-4 and TRBJ2-5, is ETGVTQSPTHLIKTRGQQVTLRCSSQSGHNTVSWYQQALGQGPQFIFQYYREEENGRGNFPPRFSGLQFPNYSSELNVNALELDDSALYLCASSPNRDGQETQYFGPGTRLLVL.

This clone has only a few counts. Other DNA sequences in this specimen translate into the identical CDR3. The rearrangement links TRBV9 to TRBJ2-1; tentatively, D is TRBD1 (5 bases). Per the germline V gene, CDR1 is SGDLS and CDR2 is YYNGEE. The CDR3 totals 15 residues. The V and J ends lost 0 bases and 5 bases respectively, with 12 bases between them. CDR3 sequence: CASSVGQGFHNEQFF. The CDR3 coding sequence is TGTGCCAGCAGCGTAGGCCAGGGTTTCCACAATGAGCAGTTCTTC.

This clone was counted only a few times. V is TRBV7-2 and J is TRBJ2-5; D is undetermined. The CDR3 spans 15 residues. Germline V lookup: CDR1 SGHTA, CDR2 FQGNSA. The V and J ends lost 8 bases and 2 bases respectively, with 18 bases between them. In DNA, the CDR3 is TGTGCCAGCGGTCTTACGCTCCACATTCAAGAGACCCAGTACTTC. Its protein is CASGLTLHIQETQYF.

V is TRBV6-4 and J is TRBJ2-1; maybe TRBD1 (6 bases). V lost 5 bases and J lost 8, with 22 bases in between. Germline values: CDR1 MRHNA, CDR2 SNTAGT. There are 16 residues in the CDR3. The CDR3 nucleotides are TGTGCCAGCAGTCACCCTTCCCCAGGGGCGAGGGATGAGCAGTTCTTC. Protein product: CASSHPSPGARDEQFF.

This clone was picked up a small number of times. The rearrangement links TRBV5-1 to TRBJ2-7; the D gene is possibly TRBD1 (6 bases). The CDR3 length is 14 residues. Germline CDR1 is SGHRS and CDR2 is YFSETQ. The germline V and J ends were trimmed by 5 bases and 0 bases, with 12 bases remaining between them. The CDR3 loop reads CASSGGGNSYEQYF. The DNA for the CDR3 is TGCGCCAGCAGTGGGGGCGGTAACTCCTACGAGCAGTACTTC.

Many counts were recorded for this clone. Other nucleotide sequences from this sample produce the same CDR3. The CDR3 nucleotides are TGTGCCACCAGCTCCTACAATGAGCAGTTCTTC. Translation: CATSSYNEQFF. The V gene is TRBV15, the J gene TRBJ2-1; D call uncertain. Trimming stripped 5 bases from V and 1 base from J, with 0 bases between. This CDR3 has 11 amino acids. Germline CDR1 reads LNHNV; CDR2 reads YYDKDF (reference sequence). Variable domain in full (rest from reference TRBV15 and TRBJ2-1): DAMVIQNPRYQVTQFGKPVTLSCSQTLNHNVMYWYQQKSSQAPKLLFHYYDKDFNNEADTPDNFQSRRPNTSFCFLDIRSPGLGDTAMYLCATSSYNEQFFGPGTRLTVL.

V is TRBV5-1 and J is TRBJ2-7; TRBD1 agrees at 12 bases. The V gene's germline CDR1 is SGHRS and CDR2 YFSETQ. The V gene end was trimmed by 3 bases and the J gene end by 6 bases; junction bases not matched to a gene: 7. The CDR3 is made up of 15 amino acids. CDR3 loop: CASSSTGTGGGEQYF. In DNA form, the CDR3 reads TGCGCCAGCAGCTCGACCGGGACAGGGGGCGGCGAGCAGTACTTC.